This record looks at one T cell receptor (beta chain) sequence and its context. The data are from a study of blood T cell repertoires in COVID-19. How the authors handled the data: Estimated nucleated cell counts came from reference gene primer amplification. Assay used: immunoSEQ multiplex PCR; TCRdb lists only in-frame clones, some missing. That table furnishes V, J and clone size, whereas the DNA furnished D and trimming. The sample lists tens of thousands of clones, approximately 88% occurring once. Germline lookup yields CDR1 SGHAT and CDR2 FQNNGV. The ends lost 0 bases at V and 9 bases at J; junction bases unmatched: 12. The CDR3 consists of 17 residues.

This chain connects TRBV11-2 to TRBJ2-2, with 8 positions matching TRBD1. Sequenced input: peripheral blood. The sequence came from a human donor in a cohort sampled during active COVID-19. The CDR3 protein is CASSLDRPRTGTWELFF. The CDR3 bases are TGTGCCAGCAGCTTAGACCGCCCACGGACAGGGACCTGGGAGCTGTTTTTT. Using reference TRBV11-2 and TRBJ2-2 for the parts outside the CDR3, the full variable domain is EAGVAQSPRYKIIEKRQSVAFWCNPISGHATLYWYQQILGQGPKLLIQFQNNGVVDDSQLPKDRFSAERLKGVDSTLKIQPAKLEDSAVYLCASSLDRPRTGTWELFFGEGSRLTVL.